This T cell receptor beta chain is from a study of T-cell reconstitution after alpha-beta-depleted transplantation in children. Points from the study as a whole: Several hundred expanded graft clones reportedly gave rise to the alpha-beta T cells present about two months after transplant.

Regarding this clonotype: No antigen is known for it.

As it was prepared, the TCRbeta library received unique molecular identifiers. TCRdb fed the PCR reads into MiXCR, producing one record per CDR3 protein. In the table there are some 840,000 distinct CDR3 sequences, about 16% of which are singletons. The material was PBMCs, mostly from graft donor cells, obtained 360 days after TCRalphabeta/CD19-depleted stem cell transplant. The clonotype originates from a male patient younger than 18 who had a stem cell transplant for acute lymphoblastic leukemia, so the T cells may come from the graft donor.

The CDR3 loop reads CSASTRYNQPQHF. DNA for the CDR3: TGCAGTGCTAGCACCAGGTACAATCAGCCCCAGCATTTT. V and J are TRBV20-1 and TRBJ1-5, with D uncertain. This CDR3 is built from 13 residues. V was cut by 3 bases and J by 3 bases, with 9 bases left in between. Germline-derived CDR1 and CDR2 are DFQATT and SNEGSKA (reference sequence).